These 19 T cell receptor beta chains came from one sample sequenced in a study of blood T cell repertoires in COVID-19. The assay was immunoSEQ multiplex PCR, and TCRdb's table has in-frame clones only and misses some. In the table there are about 54,000 clones, about 90% of which are singletons. Specimen: peripheral blood. These TCRs come from a human donor in a cohort sampled during active COVID-19.

The J gene is TRBJ1-1, the V gene TRBV19, with D unresolved. This CDR3 has 15 residues. Trimming removed 7 bases at V and 5 bases at J, with 20 bases between. The germline V gene encodes CDR1 LNHDA and CDR2 SQIVND (reference sequence). The CDR3 DNA is TGTGCCAGTAAGGTTAAGGTAGCGTTTAAGACTGAAGCTTTCTTT. It is translated as CASKVKVAFKTEAFF.

The V call is TRBV7-2, the J call TRBJ2-5, with 10 bases fitting TRBD1. The CDR3 totals 16 residues. Germline CDR1 reads SGHTA; CDR2 reads FQGNSA. The ends lost 4 bases at V and 4 bases at J; junction bases unmatched: 9. In DNA, the CDR3 is TGTGCCAGCAGCTCCTTTCGACAGGGGGCGTCAGAGACCCAGTACTTC. This translates into CASSSFRQGASETQYF. The full variable domain, completed using reference TRBV7-2 and TRBJ2-5, is GAGVSQSPSNKVTEKGKDVELRCDPISGHTALYWYRQSLGQGLEFLIYFQGNSAPDKSGLPSDRFSAERTGGSVSTLTIQRTQQEDSAVYLCASSSFRQGASETQYFGPGTRLLVL.

The chain recombines TRBV30 with TRBJ2-7, with 8 bases identical to TRBD1. Looked up from germline, CDR1 is GTSNPN and CDR2 is SVGIG (reference sequence). This CDR3 comprises 15 residues. The trim removed 0 bases at V and 5 bases at J, leaving 9 bases unmatched. In DNA, the CDR3 is TGTGCCTGGAGTGTAGGCGGACAGGGCTCTGACGAGCAGTACTTC. It specifies CAWSVGGQGSDEQYF.

This clone was recorded once. The rearrangement uses TRBV11-2 and TRBJ2-3; 9 nucleotides line up with TRBD2. The CDR3 is made up of 15 amino acids. Germline loops: CDR1 SGHAT, CDR2 FQNNGV. Losses at the gene ends were 5 bases for V and 6 bases for J; bases not matched to a gene: 9. CDR3 sequence (DNA): TGTGCCAGCAGCCCGCTTAGCGGGAGCGGCGATACGCAGTATTTT. Its protein product is CASSPLSGSGDTQYF.

The V gene is TRBV5-4, the J gene TRBJ2-7; 8 bases align to TRBD1. The CDR3 extends over 14 amino acids. Germline values: CDR1 SGHNT, CDR2 YYREEE (reference sequence). The junction had 7 bases not matched to a gene; V was cut back by 6 bases and J by 2 bases. CDR3 amino acids: CASKTGTGTYEQYF. CDR3 DNA sequence: TGTGCCAGCAAAACCGGGACAGGTACCTACGAGCAGTACTTC. Full variable domain (remainder filled in from reference TRBV5-4 and TRBJ2-7): ETGVTQSPTHLIKTRGQQVTLRCSSQSGHNTVSWYQQALGQGPQFIFQYYREEENGRGNFPPRFSGLQFPNYSSELNVNALELDDSALYLCASKTGTGTYEQYFGPGTRLTVT.

The rearrangement links TRBV6-5 to TRBJ2-7, with 8 bases fitting TRBD1. J gave up 1 base and V 4 bases, and 3 bases lay outside the gene matches. The CDR3 length is 14 residues. Germline assignment: CDR1 MNHEY and CDR2 SVGAGI. CDR3: CASSSWTGSYEQYF. The CDR3 DNA sequence: TGTGCCAGCAGTTCCTGGACAGGGTCCTACGAGCAGTACTTC.

The genes are TRBV10-3 and TRBJ2-5, with 9 nucleotides matching TRBD2. Trimming took 6 bases from V and 0 from J; bases not matched to a gene: 8. There are 16 residues in the CDR3. CDR1 ENHRY and CDR2 SYGVKD come from the germline V gene. CDR3 coding DNA: TGTGCCATCAGGAAGAGGACTAGCGCCTACCAAGAGACCCAGTACTTC. Translated, it gives CAIRKRTSAYQETQYF.

This clone was found once. V usage is TRBV5-1 and J usage is TRBJ1-3, with TRBD1 identical over 7 bases. Germline trimming cut 4 bases from V and 0 bases from J; bases unmatched to any gene: 7. Per germline, CDR1 SGHRS and CDR2 YFSETQ. The CDR3 runs to 16 residues. The CDR3 coding sequence is TGCGCCAGCAGCGGAATACAGGGGTTCTCTGGAAACACCATATATTTT. Protein: CASSGIQGFSGNTIYF.

The CDR3 coding sequence is TGTGCCACCAGCAGAGACAGACAAGAGACCCAGTACTTC. It yields the protein CATSRDRQETQYF. This rearrangement joins TRBV15 to TRBJ2-5; D uncertain. Germline-derived CDR1 and CDR2 are LNHNV and YYDKDF (reference sequence). V was cut by 0 bases and J by 2 bases, with 4 bases left in between. CDR3 size: 13 residues.

This rearrangement joins TRBV19 to TRBJ1-4; 9 nucleotides match TRBD1. The CDR3 consists of 15 residues. Germline V gene data show CDR1 as LNHDA and CDR2 as SQIVND (reference sequence). V lost 9 bases to trimming and J lost 2 bases; unmatched junction nucleotides: 7. The CDR3 nucleotides read TGTGCCAGCTACGACAGGGGGTCGACTAATGAAAAACTGTTTTTT. It encodes CASYDRGSTNEKLFF.

This clone showed up just once. The genes are TRBV5-1 and TRBJ2-3, with D possibly matching TRBD1 (5 bases). CDR1 and CDR2 from the germline V gene are SGHRS and YFSETQ. This CDR3 comprises 15 residues. The germline V and J ends were trimmed by 0 bases and 2 bases, with 10 bases remaining between them. The CDR3 DNA follows: TGCGCCAGCAGCTTGGAGGGGCGGATCACAGATACGCAGTATTTT. Translated: CASSLEGRITDTQYF.

The V call is TRBV7-2, the J call TRBJ1-1; 7 nucleotides line up with TRBD1. The CDR3 has 16 amino acids. The germline CDR1 and CDR2 sequences are SGHTA and FQGNSA. With V trimmed by 5 bases and J by 6 bases, 15 bases remained unmatched. The CDR3 sequence is CASSLNNQGVRAEAFF. Here the CDR3 DNA reads TGTGCCAGCAGCCTCAACAACCAGGGGGTTAGGGCTGAAGCTTTCTTT.

This chain connects TRBV21-1 to TRBJ2-3; the table gives TRBD1 as D, unverified against the DNA. TRBV21-1 is assigned pseudogene status. This CDR3 contains 15 residues. CDR3 DNA: TGTGCGGGGGCAGGGGGCGAATATGGCACAGATACGCAGTATTTT. It codes for CAGAGGEYGTDTQYF.

This clone was recorded a few times. The rearrangement links TRBV30 to TRBJ1-3; 7 bases match TRBD1. The ends lost 4 bases at V and 1 base at J; junction bases unmatched: 4. The CDR3 is 14 residues long. Germline CDR1 reads GTSNPN; CDR2 reads SVGIG (reference sequence). The CDR3 coding sequence is TGTGCCTGGACAGGGGGATATTCTGGAAACACCATATATTTT. Protein product: CAWTGGYSGNTIYF.

This clone was seen just once. CDR3 in DNA: TGTGCCAGCAGCCCGGGACAGGGAGTCGATGAAGCTTTCTTT. This codes for CASSPGQGVDEAFF. V gene TRBV14 combines with J gene TRBJ1-1; 9 nucleotides align to TRBD1. V was pared by 4 bases and J by 7 bases, with 7 bases of the junction left unmatched. Germline lookup yields CDR1 SGHDN and CDR2 FVKESK. The CDR3 contains 14 residues.

J is TRBJ1-1 and V is TRBV6-1; D gene unclear. This CDR3 is built from 16 residues. From germline, CDR1 is MNHNS and CDR2 SASEGT. V was trimmed by 4 bases and J by 4 bases, leaving 19 bases between them. CDR3 DNA sequence: TGTGCCAGCAGTGGACCTGTACCGACACGGTCCACTGAAGCTTTCTTT. It translates to CASSGPVPTRSTEAFF.

The chain links TRBV30 to TRBJ1-1, with D uncertain. Trimming cost V 2 bases and J 0 bases, with 10 bases left between them. The length of the CDR3 is 14 residues. The V gene's germline CDR1 is GTSNPN and CDR2 SVGIG (reference sequence). The CDR3 coding sequence is TGTGCCTGGAGTCCTGGGAGGATGAACACTGAAGCTTTCTTT. It specifies CAWSPGRMNTEAFF.

The chain joins TRBV6-5 to TRBJ2-7, with D maybe TRBD2 (5 bases). Germline values: CDR1 MNHEY, CDR2 SVGAGI. Trimming removed 5 bases from V and 0 bases from J, with 14 bases in between. The CDR3 runs to 15 residues. As DNA, the CDR3 is TGTGCCAGCAGTCCCCGACGGACTCTCTCCTACGAGCAGTACTTC. Residues: CASSPRRTLSYEQYF.

The genes are TRBV9 and TRBJ2-2; possibly TRBD1 for D (6 bases). Deletions cut 6 bases from V and 10 bases from J, with 13 bases between. The CDR3 sequence is 12 residues long. CDR1 is SGDLS, CDR2 YYNGEE, per germline. In DNA form, the CDR3 reads TGTGCCAGCACCCAGGACAGCGCGGAGCTGTTTTTT. This codes for CASTQDSAELFF.